This TCR beta chain was identified during a study of chemoradiotherapy in HPV16-positive cancers. Findings and caveats of the study: Non-HPV-specific T cells did not expand in tumors during treatment, whereas candidate HPV-specific clones and E7-related motifs did. HPV-responsive T-cell expansion during chemoradiotherapy was linked to improved recurrence-free survival in HPV16-positive patients.

Using immunoSEQ multiplex PCR, the repertoire was profiled, and TCRdb retains in-frame clones only, with some absent. In the table there are some 8,800 clones, 60% to 80% of which are singletons. This CDR3 region has 15 residues. Trimming left V 4 bases short and J 1 base short, with 14 bases between. Germline CDR1 is SGHNT and CDR2 is YYREEE (reference sequence). For this clone: Its antigen remains unidentified.

The TCR sequence derives from a human donor with HPV-associated anogenital cancer. The chain links TRBV5-4 to TRBJ2-5; no firm D call. The specimen was taken from a patient who underwent chemoradiotherapy. The DNA for the CDR3 is TGTGCCAGCAGCCCCGCCGGCGACTTCCAAGAGACCCAGTACTTC. Translating gives CASSPAGDFQETQYF.